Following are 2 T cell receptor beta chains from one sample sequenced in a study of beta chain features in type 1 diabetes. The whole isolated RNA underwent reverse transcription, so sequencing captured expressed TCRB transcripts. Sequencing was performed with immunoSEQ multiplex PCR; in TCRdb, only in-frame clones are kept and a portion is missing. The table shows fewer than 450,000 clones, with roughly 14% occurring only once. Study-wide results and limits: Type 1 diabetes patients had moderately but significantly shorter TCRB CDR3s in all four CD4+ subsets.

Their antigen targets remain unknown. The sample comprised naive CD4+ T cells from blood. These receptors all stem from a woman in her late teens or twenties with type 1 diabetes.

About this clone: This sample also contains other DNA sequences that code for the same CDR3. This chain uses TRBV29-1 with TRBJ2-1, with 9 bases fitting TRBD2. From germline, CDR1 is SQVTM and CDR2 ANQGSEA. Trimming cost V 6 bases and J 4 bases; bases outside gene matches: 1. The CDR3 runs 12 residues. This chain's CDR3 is CSVTSGYNEQFF. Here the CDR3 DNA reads TGCAGCGTGACTAGCGGATACAATGAGCAGTTCTTC.

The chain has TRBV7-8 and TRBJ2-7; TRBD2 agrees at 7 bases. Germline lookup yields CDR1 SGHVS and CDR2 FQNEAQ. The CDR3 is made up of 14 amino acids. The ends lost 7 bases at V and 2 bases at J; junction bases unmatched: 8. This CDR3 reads CASTLAELAYEQYF. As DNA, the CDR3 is TGTGCCAGCACCCTAGCGGAGTTGGCCTACGAGCAGTACTTC.